The source of this T cell receptor beta chain is a study of beta chain features in type 1 diabetes. Turning to the study itself: Sorted cells examined across all samples numbered 95 million to 120 million.

Expressed TCRB transcripts were sequenced, since all the RNA that had been isolated was reverse transcribed. Sequenced naive, central memory and regulatory T cell samples produced an average of about 3.57 million reads. This table comes from immunoSEQ multiplex PCR, and its TCRdb copy is limited to in-frame clones, with some not included. The table has 310,000 or so clones, around 9% seen once. The CDR3 extends over 16 amino acids. Study-wide results and limits: For Type 1 diabetes patients, all four CD4+ subsets carried TCRB CDR3s that were moderately but significantly shorter. Within patients, naive, central memory and Treg TCRB repertoires seemed more similar than within healthy donors. VDJ junctions from patients with type 1 diabetes contained fewer insertions and more deletions.

With respect to this clone: Its antigen remains unknown.

This chain links TRBV21-1 with TRBJ2-7; TRBD2 was called by the table and not checked on the DNA. TRBV21-1 is designated a pseudogene. Sequenced input: central memory CD4+ T cells from blood. The clonotype was recovered from a man aged 25-40 years with type 1 diabetes. In DNA form, the CDR3 reads TGTGCCAGCAGCAAAGCAGGGACTACAAATTACTACGAGCAGTACTTC. This translates into CASSKAGTTNYYEQYF.